The TCR beta chain described here comes from a study of cytomegalovirus exposure and HLA in healthy donors. Study-wide context: Early on, a data release was issued that held about 85 million unique TCRs from HLA-typed donors.

This clone was observed a single time. Its antigen is not known. General study findings and limits: The records held CMV serostatus as the only immune exposure information. A later analysis reportedly found that, within productive TCRs, an Asian-associated ancestry cluster had fewer N-insertions than the mean observed across the roughly 670 donors.

PCR used 60 Vbeta primers and 13 Jbeta primers. Produced via immunoSEQ multiplex PCR; TCRdb's table is partial and in-frame only. In the table there are around 120,000 clones, around 86% of which are singletons. This TCR was sampled from a woman in her thirties in good health and CMV-seronegative. Sample: PBMCs.

In DNA form, the CDR3 reads TGTGCCAGCACCCAACGGTACCCTCGGGGAGAGCAGTACTTC. This encodes CASTQRYPRGEQYF. This rearrangement joins TRBV28 to TRBJ2-7, with D perhaps matching TRBD2 (5 bases). This CDR3 region has 14 residues. Germline lookup yields CDR1 MDHEN and CDR2 SYDVKM. V dropped 7 bases and J dropped 7 bases, with 20 bases sitting between them.